This T cell receptor beta chain was retrieved from a study of blood T cells in healthy people across ages. At the level of the study: For every two T cells, template switching captured about one barcoded beta molecule.

Germline V gene data show CDR1 as MDHEN and CDR2 as SYDVKM. There are 14 residues in the CDR3. With 6 bases removed from V and 3 bases from J, the gap between germline ends came to 14 bases. Next came a second PCR, run for roughly 7 to 12 cycles, which used a sample-barcoded 5' primer along with a J-beta primer mix. TCRdb called the 5' RACE reads again in MiXCR, with one record for every CDR3 protein. Here the sample spans approximately 810,000 distinct CDR3 sequences, 29% being singletons. This receptor was obtained from a woman older than 75 in good health. Sequenced sample: blood. The chain is built from TRBV28 and TRBJ1-2, with D possibly TRBD1 on 6 matching bases. CDR3 region: CASRRGGADYGYTF. The CDR3 DNA sequence: TGTGCCAGCAGGAGAGGGGGGGCCGACTATGGCTACACCTTC.